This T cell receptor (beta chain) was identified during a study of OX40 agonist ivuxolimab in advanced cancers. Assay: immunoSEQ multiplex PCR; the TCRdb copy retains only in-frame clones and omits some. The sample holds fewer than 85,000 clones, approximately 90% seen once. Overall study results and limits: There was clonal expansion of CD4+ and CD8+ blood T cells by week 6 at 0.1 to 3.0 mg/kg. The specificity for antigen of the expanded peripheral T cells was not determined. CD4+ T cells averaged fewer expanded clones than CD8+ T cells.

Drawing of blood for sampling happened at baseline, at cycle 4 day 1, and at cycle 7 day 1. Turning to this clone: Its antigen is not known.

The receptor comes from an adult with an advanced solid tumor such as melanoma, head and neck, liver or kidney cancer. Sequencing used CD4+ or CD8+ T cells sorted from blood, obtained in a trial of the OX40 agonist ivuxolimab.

CDR3 sequence (DNA): TGTGCCAGCAGTTACTCAGGGGAGCAAGAGACCCAGTACTTC. Translating gives CASSYSGEQETQYF. The chain combines TRBV6-5 with TRBJ2-5; either TRBD1 or TRBD2 may fit D (5 bases each). CDR3 size: 14 residues. V was clipped by 0 bases and J by 2 bases, with 7 bases between them. Per germline, CDR1 MNHEY and CDR2 SVGAGI.